The 22 T cell receptor beta chains given below trace back to one sample, sequenced in a study of response to subunit inactivated influenza vaccine. In TCRdb, the RT-PCR reads were re-called with MiXCR into one record per CDR3 protein. The data hold about 800,000 distinct CDR3 sequences, with 21% observed a single time. Specimen: PBMCs from blood, collected 5 days after vaccination. These receptors were collected from a middle-aged man who received an inactivated influenza vaccine.

In its sample, this clonotype was seen a few times. The chain uses TRBV25-1 and TRBJ1-6; D ambiguous. V was pared by 2 bases and J by 7 bases, with 9 bases between. The germline gives CDR1 MGHDK, CDR2 SYGVNS. There are 14 residues in the CDR3. The CDR3 reads CASSEGIRNSPLHF. The CDR3 DNA reads as TGTGCCAGCAGTGAAGGAATCAGGAATTCACCCCTCCACTTT. The full variable domain, rest sourced from reference TRBV25-1 and TRBJ1-6, is EADIYQTPRYLVIGTGKKITLECSQTMGHDKMYWYQQDPGMELHLIHYSYGVNSTEKGDLSSESTVSRIRTEHFPLTLESARPSHTSQYLCASSEGIRNSPLHFGNGTRLTVT.

The chain is built from TRBV20-1 and TRBJ2-7; D is ambiguous. Trimming stripped 1 base from V and 1 base from J, with 17 bases between. Germline-derived CDR1 and CDR2 are DFQATT and SNEGSKA (reference sequence). The CDR3 consists of 16 residues. CDR3 nucleotide sequence: TGCAGTGCTAGAGGCACACCGGACCCAGGTTCCTACGAGCAGTACTTC. This gives the protein CSARGTPDPGSYEQYF.

The chain recombines TRBV20-1 with TRBJ2-3, with 8 positions matching TRBD2. Germline trimming cut 6 bases from V and 4 bases from J; bases unmatched to any gene: 9. CDR1 and CDR2 from the germline V gene are DFQATT and SNEGSKA (reference sequence). The CDR3 runs 14 residues. CDR3 residues: CSAPSSGRPDTQYF. Written as DNA, the CDR3 is TGCAGTGCCCCGTCAAGCGGGAGACCAGATACGCAGTATTTT.

V gene TRBV29-1 combines with J gene TRBJ2-5, with 7 bases fitting TRBD2. Germline V lookup: CDR1 SQVTM, CDR2 ANQGSEA. Trimming took 4 bases from V and 4 from J; bases not matched to a gene: 9. The CDR3 spans 14 residues. CDR3 region: CSVGEGGGPETQYF. CDR3 nucleotide sequence: TGCAGCGTTGGGGAGGGTGGAGGGCCAGAGACCCAGTACTTC.

The table lists this clonotype with a few counts. The chain is built from TRBV15 and TRBJ1-1; TRBD1 matches 7 bases. The V and J ends lost 0 bases and 9 bases, in that order; junction bases with no gene match: 13. Germline V gene lookup returns CDR1 LNHNV and CDR2 YYDKDF (reference sequence). The CDR3 loop spans 16 amino acids. CDR3 amino acids: CATSRDRTGFDGKAFF. CDR3 coding DNA: TGTGCCACCAGCAGAGATCGGACAGGCTTTGACGGGAAAGCTTTCTTT.

V usage is TRBV15 and J usage is TRBJ1-1; no firm D call. Germline V gene data show CDR1 as LNHNV and CDR2 as YYDKDF (reference sequence). This CDR3 region has 12 residues. With 8 bases removed from V and 6 bases from J, the gap between germline ends came to 13 bases. CDR3 sequence: CATGLMVPEAFF. In DNA, the CDR3 is TGTGCCACCGGCTTGATGGTGCCTGAAGCTTTCTTT.

The chain has TRBV5-5 and TRBJ2-7; D possibly matches TRBD1 or TRBD2 (5 bases each). V lost 4 bases to trimming and J lost 5 bases, with 10 bases between them. This CDR3 is 12 amino acids long. Germline V lookup: CDR1 SGHKS, CDR2 YYEKEE (reference sequence). The CDR3 nucleotides read TGTGCCAGCAGCCCACCGGGGCACGAGCAGTACTTC. It is translated as CASSPPGHEQYF.

This clonotype was detected only a few times. The chain employs TRBV7-2 and TRBJ1-5, with a possible D match to TRBD1 (5 bases). The CDR3 contains 15 residues. V lost 6 bases to trimming and J lost 1 base, with 13 bases between them. CDR1 SGHTA and CDR2 FQGNSA come from the germline V gene. CDR3 region: CASSTGLGSNQPQHF. The DNA for the CDR3 is TGTGCCAGCAGTACAGGCCTGGGGAGCAATCAGCCCCAGCATTTT.

The gene calls are TRBV27 and TRBJ2-7; tentative D call: TRBD2 (6 bases). The CDR3 runs to 13 residues. V lost 4 bases, J lost 5 bases, and 12 bases lay in between. Looked up from germline, CDR1 is MNHEY and CDR2 is SMNVEV (reference sequence). This CDR3 is CASSSSRGNEQYF. CDR3 DNA sequence: TGTGCCAGCAGTTCGTCCCGGGGGAACGAGCAGTACTTC.

This clonotype was detected a few times. V usage is TRBV11-2 and J usage is TRBJ2-2; weak D call: TRBD1 (5 bases). Trimming removed 0 bases from V and 1 base from J, with 9 bases in between. In germline, CDR1 is SGHAT, CDR2 FQNNGV. This CDR3 spans 16 amino acids. CDR3 bases: TGTGCCAGCAGCTTAGATAGGGGAAGGAACACCGGGGAGCTGTTTTTT. Its protein is CASSLDRGRNTGELFF.

About this clonotype itself: Relative to the germline gene, one junction end is altered; a read error may explain this. CDR3 DNA: TGTGCCACCAGCAGAGATCGGCAGCCGACATTT. This codes for CATSRDRQPTF. V is TRBV15 and J is TRBJ2-3, with D unclear. CDR3 size: 11 residues. CDR1 LNHNV and CDR2 YYDKDF come from the germline V gene (reference sequence).

V and J are TRBV30 and TRBJ1-2; tentatively, D is TRBD1 (6 bases). Trimming left V 1 base short and J 0 bases short, with 15 bases between. This CDR3 contains 16 residues. CDR1 is GTSNPN and CDR2 is SVGIG in the germline V gene (reference sequence). CDR3 region: CAWSAYKGEANYGYTF. CDR3 bases: TGTGCCTGGAGTGCCTATAAGGGGGAAGCTAACTATGGCTACACCTTC.

This clonotype was found a few times. The gene calls are TRBV5-1 and TRBJ2-5, with D perhaps being TRBD1 or TRBD2 (5 bases each). V lost 0 bases, J lost 5 bases, and 14 bases lay in between. The CDR3 consists of 15 residues. Germline loops: CDR1 SGHRS, CDR2 YFSETQ. CDR3 amino acids: CASSLALQGVETQYF. The CDR3 DNA reads as TGCGCCAGCAGCTTGGCCTTGCAGGGAGTTGAGACCCAGTACTTC.

This clonotype was counted ten times or more. The chain uses TRBV12-3 or TRBV12-4 and TRBJ1-5, with a tentative D call TRBD1 (6 bases). The CDR3 length is 14 residues. V was cut by 0 bases and J by 4 bases, with 7 bases left in between. CDR3 amino acids: CASSLAGQNQPQHF. The CDR3 DNA reads TGTGCCAGCAGTTTAGCTGGACAGAATCAGCCCCAGCATTTT.

This clonotype was detected only a few times. The chain carries TRBV21-1 and TRBJ2-3. TRBV21-1 is an annotated pseudogene. The CDR3 covers 14 residues. The CDR3 DNA reads TGTGCCAGCAGCAAAGGGGCAGACACAGATACGCAGTATTTT. Translated: CASSKGADTDTQYF.

The chain combines TRBV12-5 with TRBJ1-2; D unclear. Trimming took 3 bases from V and 12 from J, leaving 11 bases between them. CDR1 and CDR2 (germline): LGHNT, FRNRAP. The CDR3 runs to 11 residues. CDR3 region: CASGFDRPNTF. As DNA, the CDR3 is TGTGCTAGTGGTTTCGACCGCCCGAACACCTTC.

This sequence joins TRBV5-4 and TRBJ2-5, with no clear D. Germline values: CDR1 SGHNT, CDR2 YYREEE (reference sequence). Between the trimmed V and J ends, which lost 4 bases and 2 bases, there was a span of 12 bases. The CDR3 contains 14 residues. CDR3 bases: TGTGCCAGCAGCCCGGCGCAATCTCAAGAGACCCAGTACTTC. Residues: CASSPAQSQETQYF. The complete variable domain, with remaining parts taken from reference TRBV5-4 and TRBJ2-5, reads ETGVTQSPTHLIKTRGQQVTLRCSSQSGHNTVSWYQQALGQGPQFIFQYYREEENGRGNFPPRFSGLQFPNYSSELNVNALELDDSALYLCASSPAQSQETQYFGPGTRLLVL.

The J gene is TRBJ2-1, the V gene TRBV6-5, with no clear D. V was pared by 0 bases and J by 1 base, with 10 bases between. CDR3 length: 16 amino acids. Germline CDR1 is MNHEY and CDR2 is SVGAGI. The CDR3 spells CASSYSFDLSYNEQFF. CDR3 nucleotide sequence: TGTGCCAGCAGTTACTCTTTTGATCTGTCCTACAATGAGCAGTTCTTC.

This sequence joins TRBV7-2 and TRBJ2-7; no reliable D call. The CDR3 consists of 15 residues. CDR1 is SGHTA and CDR2 is FQGNSA in the germline V gene. V lost 2 bases and J lost 9, with 20 bases in between. The CDR3: CASSLRQDGSSRQYF. The DNA for the CDR3 is TGTGCCAGCAGCTTAAGGCAGGATGGGTCTTCGAGGCAGTACTTC.

The chain couples TRBV7-6 to TRBJ2-2; the D is unclear. This CDR3 comprises 14 residues. V was cut by 4 bases and J by 1 base, with 7 bases left in between. Germline-derived CDR1 and CDR2 are SGHVS and FNYEAQ. The CDR3 loop is CASSSAMNTGELFF. CDR3 nucleotides: TGTGCCAGCAGCTCGGCAATGAACACCGGGGAGCTGTTTTTT.

Points on this clonotype: One end of the junction fails to match germline, which may point to a read error. The chain couples TRBV9 to TRBJ2-3; TRBD1 might be the D (6 bases). Per germline, CDR1 SGDLS and CDR2 YYNGEE. CDR3 length: 15 residues. In DNA form, the CDR3 reads TGTGCCAGCAGCACAGGGACGATAAGCACTGATACGCAGTATTTT. This codes for CASSTGTISTDTQYF.

The rearrangement links TRBV20-1 to TRBJ2-5, with a weak D call TRBD2 (7 bases). Trimming left V 3 bases short and J 9 bases short, with 23 bases between. The V gene's germline CDR1 is DFQATT and CDR2 SNEGSKA (reference sequence). The CDR3 loop spans 15 amino acids. This CDR3 is CSARSSGGDRGAQYF. The CDR3 DNA is TGCAGTGCTAGGTCCTCCGGGGGCGACCGGGGGGCCCAGTACTTC.